Listed here are 20 T cell receptor beta chains from one sample, sequenced in a study of metastatic and nonmetastatic thyroid tumors. Patients had received no treatment of any kind before thyroid surgery. TCRdb re-analyzed the PCR reads using MiXCR. This sample has approximately 17,000 clones; about 29% occur once, and the top ten carry about 16%. The sample was tumor tissue. Receptors originate from a female donor with papillary thyroid cancer or a benign thyroid nodule (not recorded which). Some clones in this sample may be carry-over from other donors' samples.

There are a few counts of this clone. This chain links TRBV6-1 with TRBJ2-2; 7 bases agree with TRBD2. The length of the CDR3 is 15 residues. With 6 bases clipped from V and 0 bases from J, the junction kept 4 bases outside the gene matches. Looked up from germline, CDR1 is MNHNS and CDR2 is SASEGT. Written as DNA, the CDR3 is TGTGCCAGCAGAGGAAGCGGGACGAACACCGGGGAGCTGTTTTTT. It specifies CASRGSGTNTGELFF.

Sample share makes this clone medium-sized. The genes are TRBV3-1 and TRBJ1-2; maybe TRBD1 (6 bases). Trimming took off 11 bases at V and 2 bases at J, with 15 bases between the two ends. Germline assignment: CDR1 LGHDT and CDR2 YNNKEL (reference sequence). This CDR3 has 13 residues. The chain's CDR3 is CAVGYRDNYGYTF. CDR3 sequence (DNA): TGTGCCGTCGGATACAGGGACAACTATGGCTACACCTTC.

The rearrangement joins TRBV19 to TRBJ1-6; 7 bases align to TRBD1. The CDR3 spans 14 residues. The V segment lost 6 bases and the J segment 11 bases; nucleotides outside the gene matches: 10. Germline V gene sequence: CDR1 LNHDA, CDR2 SQIVND (reference sequence). CDR3 in DNA: TGTGCCAGTAGGAAGACAGGGTCTGGCACACCCCTCCACTTT. As protein: CASRKTGSGTPLHF.

This clone was seen ten or more times. A much larger clone lies a single base off, so this may be a read error. This specimen includes other DNA sequences encoding the same CDR3. CDR3 bases: TGCGCCAGTAGTGCAGGGCCAAAGTACTATGGCTACACCTTC. It codes for CASSAGPKYYGYTF. The V call is TRBV10-2, the J call TRBJ1-2, with a possible D match to TRBD1 (5 bases). The CDR3 has 14 amino acids. Germline assignment: CDR1 WSHSY and CDR2 SAAADI.

By proportion, this clone is medium-sized. This chain links TRBV27 with TRBJ2-7; TRBD1 matches at 7 bases. This CDR3 contains 13 residues. Germline V gives CDR1 MNHEY, CDR2 SMNVEV (reference sequence). The V segment lost 9 bases and the J segment 2 bases; nucleotides outside the gene matches: 7. CDR3 in DNA: TGTGCCAGTCGACGGGACAGCACCTACGAGCAGTACTTC. It specifies CASRRDSTYEQYF.

The rearrangement links TRBV5-6 to TRBJ1-1; D unclear. The V gene's germline CDR1 is SGHDT and CDR2 YYEEEE. The CDR3 runs 12 residues. Trimming shortened V by 3 bases and J by 10 bases, and 13 bases separated the two germline ends. Written as DNA, the CDR3 is TGTGCCAGCAGCTCCGAGGACGGAAGAGCTTTCTTT. Translating it yields CASSSEDGRAFF.

The gene calls are TRBV2 and TRBJ2-3; D remains ambiguous. The V end lost 5 bases, the J end lost 5 bases, and 17 bases lay between the germline ends. Looked up from germline, CDR1 is SNHLY and CDR2 is FYNNEI. The CDR3 is made up of 15 amino acids. The CDR3 DNA follows: TGTGCCAGCAGTTCTAATACAAAACTGGGAGATACGCAGTATTTT. Its translation: CASSSNTKLGDTQYF.

Worth noting for this clone: Other nucleotide sequences in the sample specify the same CDR3. J is TRBJ1-6 and V is TRBV6-2 or TRBV6-3, with 7 bases aligning to TRBD1. This CDR3 has 15 amino acids. V lost 3 bases, J lost 7 bases, and 6 bases stayed unmatched. In germline, CDR1 is MNHEY, CDR2 SVGEGT. Here the CDR3 reads CASSYSTGRNSPLHF. The CDR3 DNA is TGTGCCAGCAGTTATTCGACAGGGCGAAATTCACCCCTCCACTTT.

Details on this clone: This could be a read error, since a much larger clone is one nucleotide away. This sequence joins TRBV5-5 and TRBJ2-3, with 7 bases matching TRBD1. This CDR3 spans 15 amino acids. Germline assignment: CDR1 SGHKS and CDR2 YYEKEE (reference sequence). Trimming cost V 4 bases and J 2 bases; bases outside gene matches: 7. The CDR3 region is CASSTGDSSTDTQYF. CDR3 nucleotides: TGTGCCAGCAGCACAGGGGACAGTTCCACAGATACGCAGTATTTT.

This clone has ten or more counts. The CDR3 sequence: CASSQGGQAYNEQFF. The CDR3 bases are TGCGCCAGCAGCCAAGGGGGACAGGCTTACAATGAGCAGTTCTTC. The V gene is TRBV4-1, the J gene TRBJ2-1, with TRBD1 identical over 8 bases. CDR1 is MGHRA and CDR2 is YSYEKL in the germline V gene. The CDR3 length is 15 residues. With 1 base clipped from V and 4 bases from J, the junction kept 3 bases outside the gene matches.

This clone has a single count. The rearrangement joins TRBV5-6 to TRBJ2-2; D is undetermined. Per germline, CDR1 SGHDT and CDR2 YYEEEE. There are 12 residues in the CDR3. V lost 2 bases, J lost 7 bases, and 6 bases lay in between. CDR3 protein: CASSFNVGELFF. CDR3 nucleotides: TGTGCCAGCAGCTTTAACGTCGGGGAGCTGTTTTTT.

This clone was seen more than once but under ten times. The CDR3 loop is CAWSLTIRTSGKYYEQYF. The DNA of the CDR3 is TGTGCCTGGAGTTTAACTATTCGGACTAGCGGGAAATACTACGAGCAGTACTTC. The gene calls are TRBV30 and TRBJ2-7, with 12 bases aligning to TRBD2. CDR1 and CDR2 (germline): GTSNPN, SVGIG (reference sequence). V was pared by 2 bases and J by 3 bases, with 14 bases of the junction left unmatched. CDR3 length equals 18 residues. Full variable domain (missing parts from reference TRBV30 and TRBJ2-7): SQTIHQWPATLVQPVGSPLSLECTVEGTSNPNLYWYRQAAGRGLQLLFYSVGIGQISSEVPQNLSASRPQDRQFILSSKKLLLSDSGFYLCAWSLTIRTSGKYYEQYFGPGTRLTVT.

The J gene is TRBJ2-3, the V gene TRBV11-2, with 9 bases identical to TRBD1. CDR1 and CDR2 from the germline V gene are SGHAT and FQNNGV. The CDR3 totals 14 residues. V trimming: 4 bases; J trimming: 3 bases; junction bases outside the gene matches: 2. Here the CDR3 reads CASSSGQGTDTQYF. The CDR3 DNA follows: TGTGCCAGCAGCTCCGGACAGGGGACAGATACGCAGTATTTT.

This chain connects TRBV12-3 or TRBV12-4 to TRBJ1-2; 9 bases agree with TRBD1. Trimming took 5 bases from V and 0 from J; bases not matched to a gene: 1. CDR3 length: 14 residues. The CDR3 nucleotides are TGTGCCAGCAGTCGACAGGGGGCTAACTATGGCTACACCTTC. Protein product: CASSRQGANYGYTF.

This clone was found many times. This chain links TRBV6-1 with TRBJ2-5; 11 nucleotides match TRBD2. This CDR3 region has 13 residues. Germline V gene data show CDR1 as MNHNS and CDR2 as SASEGT. V gave up 11 bases and J gave up 5 bases; unmatched junction bases: 7. CDR3 nucleotides: TGTGCCGTCACTAGCGGGAGTGGGGAGACCCAGTACTTC. This sequence encodes CAVTSGSGETQYF.

The chain couples TRBV6-1 to TRBJ2-7, with 7 bases lining up with TRBD2. The V and J ends lost 5 bases and 5 bases, in that order; junction bases with no gene match: 15. Germline values: CDR1 MNHNS, CDR2 SASEGT. This CDR3 is 16 amino acids long. Written as DNA, the CDR3 is TGTGCCAGCAGTTCCTTGGGACTATCGGGAGGTCACGAGCAGTACTTC. Protein sequence: CASSSLGLSGGHEQYF.

V usage is TRBV27 and J usage is TRBJ2-3; TRBD1 is a possible D gene (5 bases). V lost 1 base and J lost 9, with 14 bases in between. The CDR3 has 14 residues. Germline V CDR1 and CDR2: MNHEY, SMNVEV (reference sequence). The CDR3 coding sequence is TGTGCCAGCAGTTTATTCGCTCAGGGTGACACGCAGTATTTT. Translation gives CASSLFAQGDTQYF.

This clone was found a few times. The gene calls are TRBV6-8 and TRBJ2-5; D is possibly TRBD1 (5 bases). The CDR3 has 16 amino acids. In germline, CDR1 is MNHGY, CDR2 SAAAGT. V was pared by 5 bases and J by 0 bases, with 16 bases between. The CDR3: CASSLYTNRHQETQYF. The DNA for the CDR3 is TGTGCCAGCAGTCTATACACGAACAGGCACCAAGAGACCCAGTACTTC.

Many counts were recorded for this clone. The chain links TRBV5-6 to TRBJ2-7; D uncertain. CDR1 and CDR2 (germline): SGHDT, YYEEEE. The CDR3 covers 13 residues. V lost 5 bases to trimming and J lost 0 bases, with 9 bases between them. The CDR3 region has the DNA TGTGCCAGCAGGGACCACCTCTCCTACGAGCAGTACTTC. Its translation: CASRDHLSYEQYF.

This clone was recorded at least ten times. A clone one base away is much larger, so this may be a read error. The chain links TRBV27 to TRBJ2-1, with 7 bases that match TRBD2. The CDR3 consists of 16 residues. In germline, CDR1 is MNHEY, CDR2 SMNVEV (reference sequence). V shed 6 bases and J 9 bases; nucleotides not matched to a gene: 17. CDR3 DNA sequence: TGTGCCAGCAGCCGGGGGAGGGACCCCGGGTTGAGTGAGCAGTTCTTC. Its protein is CASSRGRDPGLSEQFF.